The 15 T cell receptor beta chains listed next were all sequenced from one sample in a study of shared clonotypes between healthy human individuals. Profiling relied on immunoSEQ multiplex PCR, and the TCRdb table lists in-frame clones only, not all of them. The table records some 2,000,000 clones, around 95% of them present only once. The sample was naive CD4+ T cells sorted from blood. The subset denotes: CD45RA+ positively selected. All receptors come from a man between 18 and 29 years old in good health.

The chain couples TRBV11-2 to TRBJ2-5; 9 bases match TRBD1. The ends lost 3 bases at V and 5 bases at J; junction bases unmatched: 10. CDR3 length equals 16 residues. Germline V CDR1 and CDR2: SGHAT, FQNNGV. CDR3 in DNA: TGTGCCAGCAGCTTCGTGGGACAGGGTTTAACGGAGACCCAGTACTTC. Protein sequence: CASSFVGQGLTETQYF.

The chain joins TRBV5-1 to TRBJ1-1; perhaps TRBD1 as D (6 bases). Germline V CDR1 and CDR2: SGHRS, YFSETQ. This CDR3 spans 16 amino acids. Deletions cut 0 bases from V and 3 bases from J, with 15 bases between. CDR3 loop: CASSLDTGNGDTEAFF. The CDR3, as DNA: TGCGCCAGCAGCTTGGACACAGGGAATGGGGACACTGAAGCTTTCTTT.

The chain recombines TRBV2 with TRBJ2-1, with a possible D match to TRBD1 (6 bases). Looked up from germline, CDR1 is SNHLY and CDR2 is FYNNEI. Trimming shortened V by 3 bases and J by 2 bases, and 11 bases separated the two germline ends. The CDR3 totals 15 residues. The CDR3, as DNA: TGTGCCAGCAGTGAGCTAGGGGGAACCTACAATGAGCAGTTCTTC. Translation: CASSELGGTYNEQFF.

About this clone itself: One base away lies a much larger clone, so this may be a sequencing read error. The CDR3 here is CAWNVTSHNEQFF. Here the CDR3 DNA reads TGTGCCTGGAATGTAACTAGTCACAATGAGCAGTTCTTC. The chain uses TRBV30 and TRBJ2-1; possibly TRBD2 for D (5 bases). The ends were cut back, 4 bases at V and 5 bases at J, with 12 bases in the middle. Germline loops: CDR1 GTSNPN, CDR2 SVGIG (reference sequence). CDR3 length: 13 amino acids.

With regard to this clone: The same CDR3 arises from other DNA sequences in this sample as well. This CDR3 reads CASSGQGYEQYF. The CDR3 DNA reads as TGTGCCAGCAGTGGGCAGGGCTACGAGCAGTACTTC. J is TRBJ2-7 and V is TRBV2; a weak D match, TRBD1 (5 bases). The V gene's germline CDR1 is SNHLY and CDR2 FYNNEI. V lost 4 bases and J 3 bases, leaving 7 bases between the germline ends. The CDR3 is 12 amino acids.

This chain joins TRBV18 and TRBJ2-7; D is ambiguous. Trimming removed 4 bases from V and 0 bases from J, with 7 bases in between. The CDR3 contains 13 residues. Germline V gene lookup returns CDR1 KGHSH and CDR2 LQKENI. The CDR3 loop is CASSHKDSYEQYF. CDR3 bases: TGTGCCAGCTCACACAAGGACTCCTACGAGCAGTACTTC.

This chain joins TRBV5-6 and TRBJ1-1; the match to TRBD1 covers 7 bases. Trimming took 3 bases from V and 3 from J; bases not matched to a gene: 5. The CDR3 totals 14 residues. Germline-derived CDR1 and CDR2 are SGHDT and YYEEEE. The CDR3 spells CASSSDRRHTEAFF. Here the CDR3 DNA reads TGTGCCAGCAGCTCGGACAGGCGCCACACTGAAGCTTTCTTT.

The chain carries TRBV10-3 and TRBJ1-1; D might be TRBD1 (5 bases). CDR1 ENHRY and CDR2 SYGVKD come from the germline V gene. The CDR3 is made up of 14 amino acids. Trimming took 3 bases from V and 5 from J, leaving 13 bases between them. The CDR3 protein is CAISEGVGTTEAFF. CDR3 nucleotides: TGTGCCATCAGTGAAGGGGTCGGTACGACTGAAGCTTTCTTT.

This chain uses TRBV15 with TRBJ2-1; 8 nucleotides align to TRBD2. The germline gives CDR1 LNHNV, CDR2 YYDKDF (reference sequence). Germline trimming cut 6 bases from V and 7 bases from J; bases unmatched to any gene: 11. The CDR3 has 15 amino acids. CDR3 nucleotides: TGTGCCACCAGGCCGACTAGCGAGAAACAAAATGAGCAGTTCTTC. Amino acid sequence: CATRPTSEKQNEQFF.

Only one count was recorded for this clone. The chain employs TRBV5-4 and TRBJ2-7, with 7 bases identical to TRBD1. This CDR3 is built from 12 residues. The junction had 1 base not matched to a gene; V was cut back by 1 base and J by 6 bases. CDR1 is SGHNT and CDR2 is YYREEE in the germline V gene (reference sequence). The CDR3 bases are TGTGCCAGCAGCTTGCCAGGGGGCGAGCAGTACTTC. The encoded protein is CASSLPGGEQYF.

Comment on this clone: Without the conserved terminal phenylalanine or tryptophan, this CDR3 likely stems from a read error. Because the CDR3's place on the DNA is in doubt, the DNA is left out and the CDR3 is given as listed by TCRdb. This chain uses TRBV5-4 with TRBJ2-7. The CDR3 is 12 residues long, ends included. The germline V gene encodes CDR1 SGHNT and CDR2 YYREEE (reference sequence). This chain's CDR3 is CASSFVGLRRMI.

This clone was seen once. The CDR3 loop is CAKKNDEQYF. For the CDR3, the DNA is TGTGCCAAAAAGAACGACGAGCAGTACTTC. This chain uses TRBV7-2 with TRBJ2-7; D is unresolved. V was clipped by 10 bases and J by 5 bases, with 9 bases between them. CDR3 length equals 10 residues. The V gene's germline CDR1 is SGHTA and CDR2 FQGNSA.

The CDR3, as DNA: TGCGCCAGCAGCTCCCAGCCAGATACGCAGTATTTT. This translates into CASSSQPDTQYF. The gene calls are TRBV5-1 and TRBJ2-3, with unresolved D. Germline CDR1 SGHRS, CDR2 YFSETQ. This CDR3 spans 12 amino acids. Trimming stripped 3 bases from V and 4 bases from J, with 6 bases between.

J is TRBJ2-1 and V is TRBV9; 9 nucleotides align to TRBD1. V trimming: 4 bases; J trimming: 9 bases; junction bases outside the gene matches: 11. CDR1 and CDR2 (germline): SGDLS, YYNGEE. This CDR3 comprises 15 residues. The DNA of the CDR3 is TGTGCCAGCAGCCCTAAACAGGGGGCGGGTAGTGAGCAGTTCTTC. Amino acid sequence: CASSPKQGAGSEQFF.

CDR3 nucleotides: TGTGCCAGCAGTTTGAGGGGGAAGGGCAATCAGCCCCAGCATTTT. As protein: CASSLRGKGNQPQHF. This chain joins TRBV27 and TRBJ1-5, with D tentatively TRBD1 (6 bases). Germline CDR1 and CDR2: MNHEY and SMNVEV (reference sequence). V shed 3 bases and J shed 2 bases, with 11 bases lying between them. The CDR3 runs to 15 residues.